The 3 T cell receptor beta chains in this list originate from one sample, sequenced in a study of blood T cell repertoires in COVID-19. This table comes from immunoSEQ multiplex PCR, and its TCRdb copy is limited to in-frame clones, with some not included. The sample shows about 62,000 clones, roughly four fifths of them seen only once. The material sequenced was peripheral blood. The source is a woman between 45 and 60 years old with active or convalescent COVID-19.

The gene calls are TRBV27 and TRBJ2-2; D is possibly TRBD1 (6 bases). Germline CDR1 is MNHEY and CDR2 is SMNVEV (reference sequence). V lost 5 bases and J 5 bases, leaving 15 bases between the germline ends. The CDR3 has 15 residues. This chain's CDR3 is CASSRATGRTGELFF. CDR3 coding DNA: TGTGCCAGCAGTCGGGCGACAGGAAGGACCGGGGAGCTGTTTTTT.

The rearrangement links TRBV6-5 to TRBJ1-5; D unresolved. This CDR3 region has 13 residues. Germline V gene sequence: CDR1 MNHEY, CDR2 SVGAGI. Trimming removed 6 bases at V and 0 bases at J, with 6 bases between. This CDR3 is CASRRHSNQPQHF. DNA of the CDR3: TGTGCCAGCAGGAGACATAGCAATCAGCCCCAGCATTTT.

The CDR3 is CASSVLYKGARQPQHF. The DNA of the CDR3 is TGTGCCAGCAGTGTATTATATAAGGGGGCGAGACAGCCCCAGCATTTT. The rearrangement joins TRBV28 to TRBJ1-5, with 7 bases fitting TRBD1. The CDR3 length is 16 residues. V shed 5 bases, J shed 7 bases, and the junction held 14 bases outside the gene matches. CDR1 is MDHEN, CDR2 SYDVKM, per germline.